The entry that follows covers one T cell receptor beta chain sequence. Its antigen specificity is not known. No base-level quality is on record; no much larger clone is a single base apart. V loses 3 bases of germline sequence and J loses 13 bases, and the interval between the two ends is 21 bases. The germline V gene (reference sequence) provides CDR1 MNHEY and CDR2 SMNVEV. Including cysteine and phenylalanine, the CDR3 has 14 amino acids. Kept here is only the CDR3 DNA, which spans 42 bases and is read in frame from base 1. This sample was included in a study of blood T cell repertoires in COVID-19 (dated by TCRdb to between 2020 and 2021). With regard to the full study: Collaborator samples came from the United States, Italy and Spain and covered acute and convalescent phases of COVID-19. The prospective study material was composed of cDNA or gDNA derived from T cells, B-cell-depleted T cells, or PBMCs. Subjects who had been exposed to COVID-19, were actively infected with it, or had recovered from it provided the deeply sampled blood TCRbeta repertoires that made up the dataset. A freely available public database, intended as a resource for researchers studying the immune response to SARS-CoV-2, is where the repertoires were released. Samples were obtained from the ongoing ImmuneRACE study (first 160 participants) and from roughly 1,300 subjects provided by 6 global collaborators. A de-identified subject ID, COVID-19 status, age in years and sex were almost always included in the sample metadata. Where HLA class I and class II types were available, the types were taken from metadata supplied by the sample provider, not from assay-based typing. The paper's findings and limits, for the study overall: The quantity of clinical and demographic metadata differed by source and by participant and was supplied without curation.

Participants in the prospective study were enrolled through a virtual design, were aged about 18 to 100 years, and lived in 24 United States geographic areas. Cohort assignment in the prospective study relied on participant-reported clinical history from a screening survey and a study questionnaire. Recovered participants in ImmuneRACE Cohort 3 were defined by two consecutive negative NP/OP PCR tests, clearance by a healthcare professional, or resolution of symptoms. Each participant in the prospective study had whole blood, serum and a nasopharyngeal or oropharyngeal swab collected by mobile phlebotomists. Participants in the prospective study had the option to provide additional blood draws and questionnaires over a 2-month period. Blood samples from the prospective study were shipped frozen or at room temperature prior to DNA extraction. TCRbeta CDR3 regions were amplified from genomic DNA by means of the immunoSEQ Assay, a bias-controlled multiplex PCR. Regarding the original processing steps: The number of nucleated cells in each sample was estimated from the amplification of reference gene primers within the assay. To quantify the absolute abundance of each unique TCRbeta CDR3 rearrangement, sequence reads were collapsed and filtered. For each sample, productive Simpson clonality was calculated by taking the square root of Simpson's diversity index across productive rearrangements. The source is immuneACCESS, and TCRdb retained only in-frame sequences with V and J called. Part of the clones is not carried over; for the studies checked, unresolved V genes explain less than half of this, and the remainder is unexplained. That table furnishes V, J and clone size, whereas the DNA furnished D and trimming. The sample table records some 510,000 clones; approximately 88% of these occur just once. The ten most abundant clones make up about 2% of the sample.

The source of this sequence is a woman in her thirties or forties who had recovered from COVID-19. Recombination joined TRBV27 with TRBJ1-2, with the D gene not clear enough to name. Source material: PBMCs or T cells enriched from blood (not recorded which). The CDR3 has the sequence CASSFDLTGRKFTF. The nucleotide sequence reads as follows: TGTGCCAGCAGTTTTGACTTGACTGGCCGGAAGTTCACCTTC.